Below are 27 T cell receptor beta chains sequenced from a single sample in a study of cytomegalovirus exposure and HLA in healthy donors. Researchers ran the PCR with 60 Vbeta and 13 Jbeta primers. Data came from immunoSEQ multiplex PCR; TCRdb stores just in-frame clones and leaves some out. The sample has roughly 150,000 clones, 82% seen once. Input material: PBMCs. These receptors were collected from a girl aged 10 to 17 in good health and CMV-seropositive.

The chain combines TRBV27 with TRBJ2-4, with D perhaps matching TRBD1 (6 bases). The CDR3 length is 18 residues. Germline V CDR1 and CDR2: MNHEY, SMNVEV (reference sequence). V lost 2 bases and J 8 bases, leaving 25 bases between the germline ends. CDR3 DNA: TGTGCCAGCAGTTTAAGGGAGTGGACAGTATGGCGAAGGGACATTCAGTACTTC. Translated: CASSLREWTVWRRDIQYF.

The count of this clone is one. The V gene is TRBV5-1, the J gene TRBJ2-7, with 11 bases lining up with TRBD1. V lost 4 bases to trimming and J lost 3 bases; unmatched junction nucleotides: 3. Germline V gene sequence: CDR1 SGHRS, CDR2 YFSETQ. This CDR3 spans 14 amino acids. This chain's CDR3 is CASSQGQGGYEQYF. The CDR3 DNA reads as TGCGCCAGCAGCCAGGGACAGGGGGGCTACGAGCAGTACTTC.

This sequence joins TRBV4-3 and TRBJ2-5; D is unclear. Germline lookup yields CDR1 LGHNA and CDR2 YSLEER. The CDR3 loop spans 13 amino acids. V was pared by 1 base and J by 5 bases, with 8 bases between. The DNA for the CDR3 is TGCGCCAGCAGCCAAGCGGGTTTTGAGACCCAGTACTTC. The encoded protein is CASSQAGFETQYF.

J is TRBJ2-3 and V is TRBV7-2; D perhaps matches TRBD1 (5 bases). CDR1 is SGHTA and CDR2 is FQGNSA in the germline V gene. CDR3 length: 15 residues. The V and J ends lost 4 bases and 5 bases respectively, with 16 bases between them. The CDR3 DNA reads as TGTGCCAGCAGCTCCAGGGCCAGGACAATAGATACGCAGTATTTT. Amino acid sequence: CASSSRARTIDTQYF.

This sequence joins TRBV4-3 and TRBJ2-1; possibly TRBD1 for D (6 bases). The CDR3 runs 13 residues. The germline V gene encodes CDR1 LGHNA and CDR2 YSLEER. Between the trimmed V and J ends, which lost 3 bases and 8 bases, there was a span of 11 bases. CDR3 protein: CASSQESGDEQFF. The CDR3, as DNA: TGCGCCAGCAGCCAGGAATCAGGGGATGAGCAGTTCTTC.

The J gene is TRBJ1-1, the V gene TRBV5-1; the D gene is possibly TRBD1 (5 bases). The CDR3 loop spans 14 amino acids. Per germline, CDR1 SGHRS and CDR2 YFSETQ. Trimming pared 4 bases from V and 2 bases from J, leaving 12 bases between. CDR3 bases: TGCGCCAGCAGCAGATATGACAGTAACACTGAAGCTTTCTTT. This codes for CASSRYDSNTEAFF.

The V and J genes are TRBV7-6 and TRBJ2-3; 11 bases are a match to TRBD2. The CDR3 loop spans 16 amino acids. V trimming: 6 bases; J trimming: 2 bases; junction bases outside the gene matches: 7. Germline CDR1 is SGHVS and CDR2 is FNYEAQ. CDR3 nucleotide sequence: TGTGCCAGCAGTTTTGCTAGCGGGAGGCCCACAGATACGCAGTATTTT. This sequence encodes CASSFASGRPTDTQYF.

The sample holds one count of this clone. For the CDR3, the DNA is TGTGCCAGCAGCTTAGTGGGCCCTAGCGGGAGTGATGAGCAGTTCTTC. The encoded protein is CASSLVGPSGSDEQFF. The chain links TRBV11-2 to TRBJ2-1, with TRBD2 matching over 10 bases. With 1 base clipped from V and 8 bases from J, the junction kept 8 bases outside the gene matches. CDR1 and CDR2 (germline): SGHAT, FQNNGV. The CDR3 has 16 amino acids.

The chain joins TRBV5-6 to TRBJ2-3; possibly TRBD2 for D (6 bases). From germline, CDR1 is SGHDT and CDR2 YYEEEE. CDR3 length equals 19 residues. V was shortened by 4 bases and J by 3 bases, with 27 bases between the two germline ends. The CDR3 loop reads CASSIGLYNGVLTTDTQYF. The CDR3 DNA follows: TGTGCCAGCAGCATCGGACTATACAACGGGGTATTAACGACAGATACGCAGTATTTT.

This sequence joins TRBV15 and TRBJ2-2, with a possible D match to TRBD1 (5 bases). The CDR3 extends over 17 amino acids. The germline V gene encodes CDR1 LNHNV and CDR2 YYDKDF (reference sequence). The V end lost 0 bases, the J end lost 5 bases, and 16 bases lay between the germline ends. CDR3: CATSRDKKAGLTGELFF. The CDR3 bases are TGTGCCACCAGCAGAGATAAGAAGGCAGGGTTAACCGGGGAGCTGTTTTTT.

The chain uses TRBV27 and TRBJ2-1; D might be TRBD1 (6 bases). The CDR3 covers 14 residues. Germline V gene data show CDR1 as MNHEY and CDR2 as SMNVEV (reference sequence). Deletions cut 6 bases from V and 3 bases from J, with 12 bases between. CDR3 nucleotides: TGTGCCAGCAGGAGACAGGCGGACTACAATGAGCAGTTCTTC. Protein product: CASRRQADYNEQFF.

The chain links TRBV6-1 to TRBJ1-3; tentatively, D is TRBD1 (5 bases). The V gene's germline CDR1 is MNHNS and CDR2 SASEGT. The V and J ends lost 7 bases and 2 bases respectively, with 9 bases between them. CDR3 length: 13 residues. CDR3 amino acids: CASTTQAGNTIYF. DNA for the CDR3: TGTGCCAGCACTACACAGGCTGGAAACACCATATATTTT.

The chain links TRBV5-4 to TRBJ2-2; possible D gene TRBD2, 6 bases. The V end lost 5 bases, the J end lost 5 bases, and 10 bases lay between the germline ends. CDR3 length equals 13 residues. Per the germline V gene, CDR1 is SGHNT and CDR2 is YYREEE (reference sequence). The DNA of the CDR3 is TGTGCCAGCAGTCCGGGGGTGACCGGGGAGCTGTTTTTT. Translating it yields CASSPGVTGELFF.

The chain's CDR3 is CASSWGLTTNEKLFF. Written as DNA, the CDR3 is TGTGCCAGCAGCTGGGGACTGACAACTAATGAAAAACTGTTTTTT. This chain links TRBV5-6 with TRBJ1-4; a possible D gene is TRBD1 (5 bases). This CDR3 contains 15 residues. Germline V CDR1 and CDR2: SGHDT, YYEEEE. Deletions cut 3 bases from V and 0 bases from J, with 9 bases between. The whole variable domain, filled in from reference TRBV5-6 and TRBJ1-4, reads DAGVTQSPTHLIKTRGQQVTLRCSPKSGHDTVSWYQQALGQGPQFIFQYYEEEERQRGNFPDRFSGHQFPNYSSELNVNALLLGDSALYLCASSWGLTTNEKLFFGSGTQLSVL.

In this sample, this clone turned up once. The chain has TRBV27 and TRBJ1-2; D gene ambiguous. The CDR3 is 13 amino acids. The V and J ends lost 4 bases and 10 bases respectively, with 16 bases between them. Germline V gives CDR1 MNHEY, CDR2 SMNVEV (reference sequence). The CDR3: CASSSLTWRVYTF. CDR3 in DNA: TGTGCCAGCAGTTCACTGACGTGGAGGGTCTACACCTTC.

This clone was counted between two and nine times. The chain couples TRBV5-4 to TRBJ1-2; TRBD1 matches at 8 bases. Germline V gives CDR1 SGHNT, CDR2 YYREEE (reference sequence). The CDR3 is made up of 14 amino acids. J gave up 7 bases and V 3 bases, and 8 bases lay outside the gene matches. This CDR3 is CASSSGQGGSGYTF. Written as DNA, the CDR3 is TGTGCCAGCAGCTCTGGACAGGGAGGGAGTGGCTACACCTTC.

This clone showed up just once. The V and J genes are TRBV4-1 and TRBJ1-2, with 7 positions matching TRBD1. V gave up 1 base and J gave up 5 bases; unmatched junction bases: 7. Germline V gene sequence: CDR1 MGHRA, CDR2 YSYEKL. CDR3 size: 15 residues. This CDR3 is CASSQALDRNYGYTF. The CDR3 DNA follows: TGCGCCAGCAGCCAAGCCTTGGACAGGAATTATGGCTACACCTTC.

V and J are TRBV11-3 and TRBJ2-1; D is unclear. Between the trimmed V and J ends, which lost 0 bases and 0 bases, there was a span of 3 bases. Germline V CDR1 and CDR2: SGHNT, YENEEA. The CDR3 sequence is 14 residues long. The CDR3 nucleotides read TGTGCCAGCAGCTTAGATCGCTCCTACAATGAGCAGTTCTTC. Residues: CASSLDRSYNEQFF.

The chain uses TRBV11-2 and TRBJ2-7; D not resolved. CDR3 length: 14 amino acids. From germline, CDR1 is SGHAT and CDR2 FQNNGV. The V gene lost 1 base and the J gene lost 4 bases, with 11 bases spanning the gap. CDR3 in DNA: TGTGCCAGCAGCTTAGGCGTTGAAGTTTACGAGCAGTACTTC. Protein sequence: CASSLGVEVYEQYF. The whole variable domain, filled in from reference TRBV11-2 and TRBJ2-7, reads EAGVAQSPRYKIIEKRQSVAFWCNPISGHATLYWYQQILGQGPKLLIQFQNNGVVDDSQLPKDRFSAERLKGVDSTLKIQPAKLEDSAVYLCASSLGVEVYEQYFGPGTRLTVT.

This CDR3 reads CSVVRQGRYGYTF. DNA for the CDR3: TGCAGCGTTGTTCGACAGGGGCGGTATGGCTACACCTTC. This chain uses TRBV29-1 with TRBJ1-2, with TRBD1 identical over 8 bases. Per germline, CDR1 SQVTM and CDR2 ANQGSEA. The V segment lost 4 bases and the J segment 5 bases; nucleotides outside the gene matches: 6. This CDR3 comprises 13 residues.

The chain has TRBV30 and TRBJ2-7, with 8 positions matching TRBD2. The CDR3 sequence is 15 residues long. Trimming at V came to 1 base and at J to 5 bases, leaving 10 bases not matched to a gene. CDR1 GTSNPN and CDR2 SVGIG come from the germline V gene (reference sequence). The CDR3 spells CAWSALPGLVHEQYF. In DNA form, the CDR3 reads TGTGCCTGGAGTGCCCTCCCGGGACTAGTCCACGAGCAGTACTTC.

The CDR3 here is CASSPPEIEAFF. The CDR3 DNA follows: TGTGCCAGCTCACCGCCCGAGATTGAAGCTTTCTTT. The chain links TRBV18 to TRBJ1-1; D gene unclear. V was cut by 3 bases and J by 7 bases, with 9 bases left in between. The CDR3 consists of 12 residues. Germline loops: CDR1 KGHSH, CDR2 LQKENI.

This clone was found a few times. This chain connects TRBV30 to TRBJ1-2; 10 positions agree with TRBD1. The junction had 1 base not matched to a gene; V was cut back by 1 base and J by 5 bases. This CDR3 has 13 amino acids. Looked up from germline, CDR1 is GTSNPN and CDR2 is SVGIG (reference sequence). The CDR3, as DNA: TGTGCCTGGAGTGGGGACAGGGGATATGGCTACACCTTC. Translated, it gives CAWSGDRGYGYTF.

The chain has TRBV19 and TRBJ2-7; D ambiguous. Germline CDR1 reads LNHDA; CDR2 reads SQIVND (reference sequence). CDR3 length: 13 amino acids. The germline V and J ends were trimmed by 5 bases and 0 bases, with 8 bases remaining between them. CDR3 nucleotide sequence: TGTGCCAGTAGTGCAGACTTCTCCTACGAGCAGTACTTC. This sequence encodes CASSADFSYEQYF.

The CDR3 sequence: CASVDSLSQETQYF. Here the CDR3 DNA reads TGTGCCAGCGTAGACAGCCTATCTCAAGAGACCCAGTACTTC. The rearrangement links TRBV25-1 to TRBJ2-5, with a tentative D call TRBD1 (5 bases). This CDR3 is 14 amino acids long. V lost 8 bases and J lost 2, with 15 bases in between. The germline V gene encodes CDR1 MGHDK and CDR2 SYGVNS.

This clone was seen only a few times. The V gene is TRBV6-5, the J gene TRBJ1-2; 8 nucleotides align to TRBD1. V shed 1 base and J 1 base; nucleotides not matched to a gene: 2. Germline V gene sequence: CDR1 MNHEY, CDR2 SVGAGI. The CDR3 has 15 residues. Here the CDR3 reads CASSYLGQVNYGYTF. The CDR3 DNA sequence: TGTGCCAGCAGTTACTTGGGACAGGTTAACTATGGCTACACCTTC.

J is TRBJ1-1 and V is TRBV10-2; D remains ambiguous. CDR1 is WSHSY, CDR2 SAAADI, per germline. V lost 5 bases and J 4 bases, leaving 11 bases between the germline ends. The CDR3 is 13 residues long. CDR3 nucleotide sequence: TGCGCCAGCAGTTCCGAGGGTTTCACTGAAGCTTTCTTT. As protein: CASSSEGFTEAFF.